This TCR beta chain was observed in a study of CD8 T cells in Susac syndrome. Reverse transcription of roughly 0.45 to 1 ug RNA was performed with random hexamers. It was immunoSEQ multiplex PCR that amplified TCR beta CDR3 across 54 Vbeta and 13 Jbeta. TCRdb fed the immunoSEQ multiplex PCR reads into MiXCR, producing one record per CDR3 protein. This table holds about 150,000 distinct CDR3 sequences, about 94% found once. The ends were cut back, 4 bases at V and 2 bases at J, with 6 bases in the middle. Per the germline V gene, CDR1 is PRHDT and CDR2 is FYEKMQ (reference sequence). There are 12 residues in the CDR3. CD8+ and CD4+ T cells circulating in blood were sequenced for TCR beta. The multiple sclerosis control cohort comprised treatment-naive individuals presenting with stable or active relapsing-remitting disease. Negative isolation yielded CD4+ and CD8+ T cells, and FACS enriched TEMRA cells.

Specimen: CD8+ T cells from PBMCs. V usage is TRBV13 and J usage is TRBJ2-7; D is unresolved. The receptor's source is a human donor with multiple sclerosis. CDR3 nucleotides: TGTGCCAGCAGCTCGGGCCCCTACGAGCAGTACTTC. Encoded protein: CASSSGPYEQYF.